This entry features one TCR beta chain sequence. Method: immunoSEQ multiplex PCR; TCRdb's copy keeps in-frame clones and lacks some. The sample consists of 150,000 or so clones, 80% to 85% of them appearing once. The germline V and J ends were trimmed by 2 bases and 2 bases, with 10 bases remaining between them. The germline gives CDR1 SGHVS, CDR2 FNYEAQ. This CDR3 is built from 15 residues. These data come from a study of blood T cell repertoires in COVID-19. The specimen was PBMCs or T cells enriched from blood (not recorded which). This rearrangement joins TRBV7-6 to TRBJ1-5, with D unresolved. This clonotype was sampled from a woman in her forties or fifties who had been exposed to COVID-19. The CDR3 coding sequence is TGTGCCAGCAGCTTAACAGAGAATGGCAATCAGCCCCAGCATTTT. This codes for CASSLTENGNQPQHF.